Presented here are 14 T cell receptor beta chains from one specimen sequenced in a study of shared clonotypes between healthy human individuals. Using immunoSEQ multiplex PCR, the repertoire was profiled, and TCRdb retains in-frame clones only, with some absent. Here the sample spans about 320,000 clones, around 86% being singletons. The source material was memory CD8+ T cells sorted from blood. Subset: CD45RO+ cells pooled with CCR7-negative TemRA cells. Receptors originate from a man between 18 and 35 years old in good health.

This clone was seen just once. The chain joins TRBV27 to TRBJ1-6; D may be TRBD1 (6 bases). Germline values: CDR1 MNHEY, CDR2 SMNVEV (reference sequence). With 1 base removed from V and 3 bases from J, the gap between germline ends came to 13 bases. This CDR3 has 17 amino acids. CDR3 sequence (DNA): TGTGCCAGCAGTTTATGGGGGGACACCATCTATAATTCACCCCTCCACTTT. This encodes CASSLWGDTIYNSPLHF.

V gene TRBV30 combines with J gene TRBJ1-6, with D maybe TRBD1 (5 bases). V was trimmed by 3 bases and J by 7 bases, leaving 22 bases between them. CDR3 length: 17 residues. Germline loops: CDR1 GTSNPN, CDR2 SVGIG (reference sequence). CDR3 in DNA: TGTGCCTGGAGGGTCCGAGGGGCAGGGTTGAACAATTCACCCCTCCACTTT. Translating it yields CAWRVRGAGLNNSPLHF.

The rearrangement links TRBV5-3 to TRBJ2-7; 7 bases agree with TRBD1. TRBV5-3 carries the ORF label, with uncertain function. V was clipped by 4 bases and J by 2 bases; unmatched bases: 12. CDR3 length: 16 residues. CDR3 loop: CARSPSQGMRTYEQYF. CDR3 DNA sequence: TGTGCCAGAAGCCCCTCACAGGGGATGAGGACCTACGAGCAGTACTTC.

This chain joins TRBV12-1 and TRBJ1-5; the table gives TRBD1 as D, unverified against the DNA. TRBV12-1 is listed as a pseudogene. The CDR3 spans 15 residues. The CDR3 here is CASSFPGGLVSPQHF. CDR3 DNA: TGTGCCAGCAGCTTTCCAGGGGGCCTTGTTTCGCCCCAGCATTTT.

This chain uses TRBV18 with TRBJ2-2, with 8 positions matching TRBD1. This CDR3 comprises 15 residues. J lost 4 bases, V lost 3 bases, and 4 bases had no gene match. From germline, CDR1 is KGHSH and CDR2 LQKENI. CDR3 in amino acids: CASSPRDRLTGELFF. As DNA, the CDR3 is TGTGCCAGCTCACCCCGGGACAGGCTCACCGGGGAGCTGTTTTTT.

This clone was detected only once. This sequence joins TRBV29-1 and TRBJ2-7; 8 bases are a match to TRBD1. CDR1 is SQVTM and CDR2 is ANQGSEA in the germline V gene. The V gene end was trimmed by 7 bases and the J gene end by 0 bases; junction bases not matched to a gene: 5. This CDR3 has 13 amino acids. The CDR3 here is CSAKDRDSYEQYF. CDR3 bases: TGCAGCGCCAAGGACAGGGACTCCTACGAGCAGTACTTC.

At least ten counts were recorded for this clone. The chain's CDR3 is CASSWGTKTEAFF. The CDR3 nucleotides are TGTGCCAGCAGTTGGGGGACGAAGACTGAAGCTTTCTTT. The rearrangement joins TRBV27 to TRBJ1-1, with a tentative D call TRBD1 (5 bases). The germline V and J ends were trimmed by 4 bases and 5 bases, with 11 bases remaining between them. This CDR3 contains 13 residues. The germline CDR1 and CDR2 sequences are MNHEY and SMNVEV (reference sequence).

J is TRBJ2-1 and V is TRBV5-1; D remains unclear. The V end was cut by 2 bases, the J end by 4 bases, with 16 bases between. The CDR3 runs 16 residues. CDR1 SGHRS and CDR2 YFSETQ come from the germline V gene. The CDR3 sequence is CASSFSHLSPYNEQFF. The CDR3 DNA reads TGCGCCAGCAGCTTCTCCCATCTCTCCCCTTACAATGAGCAGTTCTTC. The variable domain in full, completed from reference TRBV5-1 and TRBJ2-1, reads KAGVTQTPRYLIKTRGQQVTLSCSPISGHRSVSWYQQTPGQGLQFLFEYFSETQRNKGNFPGRFSGRQFSNSRSEMNVSTLELGDSALYLCASSFSHLSPYNEQFFGPGTRLTVL.

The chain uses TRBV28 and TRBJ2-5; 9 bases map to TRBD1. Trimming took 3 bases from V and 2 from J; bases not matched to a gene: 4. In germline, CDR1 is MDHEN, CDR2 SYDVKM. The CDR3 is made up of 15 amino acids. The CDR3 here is CASSLVQGAQETQYF. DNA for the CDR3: TGTGCCAGCAGTTTGGTACAGGGGGCTCAAGAGACCCAGTACTTC.

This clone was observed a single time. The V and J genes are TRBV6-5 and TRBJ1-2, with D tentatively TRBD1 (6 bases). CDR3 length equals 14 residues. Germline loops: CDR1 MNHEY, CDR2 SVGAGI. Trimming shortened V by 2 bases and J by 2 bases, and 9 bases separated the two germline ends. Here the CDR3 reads CASSYGGQNYGYTF. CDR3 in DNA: TGTGCCAGCAGTTACGGTGGACAGAACTATGGCTACACCTTC.

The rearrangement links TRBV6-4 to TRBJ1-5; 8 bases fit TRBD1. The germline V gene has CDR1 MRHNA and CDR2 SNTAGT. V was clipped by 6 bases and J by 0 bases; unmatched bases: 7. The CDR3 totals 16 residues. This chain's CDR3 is CASSAGGAASNQPQHF. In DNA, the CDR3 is TGTGCCAGCAGCGCAGGGGGCGCGGCTAGCAATCAGCCCCAGCATTTT.

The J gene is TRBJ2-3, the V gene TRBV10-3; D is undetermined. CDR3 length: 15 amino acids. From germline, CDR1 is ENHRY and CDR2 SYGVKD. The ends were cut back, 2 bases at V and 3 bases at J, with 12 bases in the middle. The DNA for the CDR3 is TGTGCCATCAGTGAGCCCTTGTTAGCAACAGATACGCAGTATTTT. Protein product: CAISEPLLATDTQYF.

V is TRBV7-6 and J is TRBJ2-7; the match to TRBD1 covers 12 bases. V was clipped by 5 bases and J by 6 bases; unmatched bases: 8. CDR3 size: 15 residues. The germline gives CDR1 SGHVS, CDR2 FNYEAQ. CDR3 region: CASSHPGQGASEQYF. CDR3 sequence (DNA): TGTGCCAGCAGCCACCCGGGACAGGGGGCGAGCGAGCAGTACTTC.

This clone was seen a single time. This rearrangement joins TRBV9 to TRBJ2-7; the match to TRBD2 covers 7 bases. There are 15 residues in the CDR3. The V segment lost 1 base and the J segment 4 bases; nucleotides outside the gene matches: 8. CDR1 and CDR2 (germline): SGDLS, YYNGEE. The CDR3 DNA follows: TGTGCCAGCAGCGTAACAGCGGGGTCAAATTACGAGCAGTACTTC. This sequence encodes CASSVTAGSNYEQYF.